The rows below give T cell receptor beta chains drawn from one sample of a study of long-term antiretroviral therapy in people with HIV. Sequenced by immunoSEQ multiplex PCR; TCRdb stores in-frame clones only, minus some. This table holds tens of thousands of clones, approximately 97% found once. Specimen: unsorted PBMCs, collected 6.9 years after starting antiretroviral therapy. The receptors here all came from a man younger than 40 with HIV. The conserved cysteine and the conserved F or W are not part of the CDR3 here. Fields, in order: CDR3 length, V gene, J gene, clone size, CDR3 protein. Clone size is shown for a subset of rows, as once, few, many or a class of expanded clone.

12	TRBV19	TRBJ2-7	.	ASSTVTGVGEQY
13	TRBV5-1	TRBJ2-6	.	ASSLGGGGANVLT
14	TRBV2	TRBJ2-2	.	ASRTYGGLNTGELF
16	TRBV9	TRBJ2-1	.	ASSEANGGRALYNEQF
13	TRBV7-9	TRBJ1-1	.	ASSNDYRGPTEAF
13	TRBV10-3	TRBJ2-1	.	AISDPGAGYNEQF
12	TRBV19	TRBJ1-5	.	ASSIRGYNQPQH
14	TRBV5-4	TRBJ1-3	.	ASSLTGILSGNTIY
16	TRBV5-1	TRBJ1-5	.	ASRMGPLRDKGNQPQH
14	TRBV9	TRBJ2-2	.	ASSSPGTGGTGELF
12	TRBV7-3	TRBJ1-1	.	ASSTRQKNTEAF
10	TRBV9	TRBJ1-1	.	ASSASGGEAF
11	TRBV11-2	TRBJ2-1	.	ASSLAKLPEQF
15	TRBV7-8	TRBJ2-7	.	ASSRTSGGTSSYEQY
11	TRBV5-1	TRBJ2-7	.	ASSSRTSGEQY
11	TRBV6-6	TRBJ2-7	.	ASSYHDSYEQY
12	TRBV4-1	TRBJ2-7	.	ASSREGQLYEQY
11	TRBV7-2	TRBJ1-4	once	ASSFRTNEKLF
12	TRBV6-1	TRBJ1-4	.	ASTDNRGNEKLF
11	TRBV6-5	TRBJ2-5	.	ASRAPGEETQY
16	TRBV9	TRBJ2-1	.	ASSPHPQAAWWDSEQF
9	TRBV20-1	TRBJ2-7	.	SARVVGEQY
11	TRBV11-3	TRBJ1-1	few	ASSLSLVTEAF
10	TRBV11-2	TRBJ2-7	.	ASSYDSYEQY
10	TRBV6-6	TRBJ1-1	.	ASSRVNNEAF
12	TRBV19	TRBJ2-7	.	ASSVSGSNYEQY
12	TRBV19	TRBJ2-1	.	ASTRTSGNNEQF
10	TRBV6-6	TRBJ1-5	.	ASSYTNQPQH
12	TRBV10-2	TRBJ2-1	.	ASLAGATYNEQF
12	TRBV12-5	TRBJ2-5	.	ASGSGLAGETQY
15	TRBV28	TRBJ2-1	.	ASSLFAGMGPYNEQF
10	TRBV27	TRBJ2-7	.	ASSSLGGEQY
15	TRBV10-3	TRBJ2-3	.	AITRTLTSGDTDTQY
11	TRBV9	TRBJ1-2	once	ASSPDRDYGYT
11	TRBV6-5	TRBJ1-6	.	ASRSNTDSPLH
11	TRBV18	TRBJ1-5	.	ASSPQGLQPQH
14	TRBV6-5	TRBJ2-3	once	ASSYMRGVGSDTQY
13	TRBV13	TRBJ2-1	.	ASSPPEVTYNEQF
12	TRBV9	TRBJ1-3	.	ASSVASGRNTIY
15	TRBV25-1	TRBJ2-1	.	ASSEIGSGRHYNEQF
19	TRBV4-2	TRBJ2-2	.	ASSHYPKGIAGEGNTGELF
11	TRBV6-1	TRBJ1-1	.	ASSGQGKTEAF
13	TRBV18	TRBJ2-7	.	ASSPGRAGSYEQY
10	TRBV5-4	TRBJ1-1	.	ASSFTNTEAF
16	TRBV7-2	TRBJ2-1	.	ASRKTSGRARFEDEQF
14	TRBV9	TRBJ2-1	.	ASSDIAGSSYNEQF
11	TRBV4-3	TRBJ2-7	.	ASSLVTGREQY
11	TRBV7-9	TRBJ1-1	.	ASTWTGGLEAF
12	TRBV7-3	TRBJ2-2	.	ASSLRRDLGELF
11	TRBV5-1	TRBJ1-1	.	ASSYSGITEAF
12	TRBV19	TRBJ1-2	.	ASSVSRGTDGYT
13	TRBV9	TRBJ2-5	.	ASSVGLAAQETQY